A single sample is the source of the 5 T cell receptor beta chains below, sequenced in a study of T cell responses to AZD1222 COVID-19 vaccine. The protocol was immunoSEQ multiplex PCR, while the TCRdb copy is restricted to in-frame clones and leaves out a portion. Seen here are 80,000 to 100,000 clones, approximately 86% observed once, and the top ten hold roughly 6%. This material consisted of peripheral blood, taken on day 0 of AZD1222 vaccination. The receptors originated from an adult in good health.

This chain connects TRBV11-1 to TRBJ2-5; unclear D gene. The ends were cut back, 2 bases at V and 2 bases at J, with 6 bases in the middle. The CDR3 runs to 13 residues. Germline V gene sequence: CDR1 SGHAT, CDR2 FQDESV (reference sequence). CDR3: CASSLSGQETQYF. In nucleotides, the CDR3 is TGTGCCAGCAGCTTATCAGGACAAGAGACCCAGTACTTC.

The chain carries TRBV27 and TRBJ2-5; D call uncertain. CDR1 is MNHEY, CDR2 SMNVEV, per germline (reference sequence). The CDR3 spans 12 residues. Trimming took 6 bases from V and 5 from J, leaving 10 bases between them. The chain's CDR3 is CASSPLNETQYF. In nucleotides, the CDR3 is TGTGCCAGCAGCCCTTTGAACGAGACCCAGTACTTC.

The chain joins TRBV7-9 to TRBJ1-4; 8 nucleotides align to TRBD1. This CDR3 is built from 15 residues. Trimming removed 7 bases from V and 4 bases from J; junction bases left unmatched: 8. Germline loops: CDR1 SEHNR, CDR2 FQNEAQ (reference sequence). CDR3 nucleotides: TGTGCCAGCAACCCAGGACAGGGCGATAATGAAAAACTGTTTTTT. Its translation: CASNPGQGDNEKLFF.

The V gene is TRBV30, the J gene TRBJ1-6; D remains ambiguous. From germline, CDR1 is GTSNPN and CDR2 SVGIG (reference sequence). Trimming removed 0 bases from V and 7 bases from J, with 13 bases in between. This CDR3 is built from 15 residues. The CDR3 sequence is CAWSVLGQENSPLHF. The CDR3 DNA reads as TGTGCCTGGAGTGTTCTCGGGCAGGAGAATTCACCCCTCCACTTT.

This sequence joins TRBV5-4 and TRBJ2-7; D gene uncertain. Per the germline V gene, CDR1 is SGHNT and CDR2 is YYREEE (reference sequence). The V and J ends lost 4 bases and 5 bases respectively, with 13 bases between them. The CDR3 runs to 13 residues. The CDR3 coding sequence is TGTGCCAGCAGCGACCCCTCTAGGAACGAGCAGTACTTC. This encodes CASSDPSRNEQYF.